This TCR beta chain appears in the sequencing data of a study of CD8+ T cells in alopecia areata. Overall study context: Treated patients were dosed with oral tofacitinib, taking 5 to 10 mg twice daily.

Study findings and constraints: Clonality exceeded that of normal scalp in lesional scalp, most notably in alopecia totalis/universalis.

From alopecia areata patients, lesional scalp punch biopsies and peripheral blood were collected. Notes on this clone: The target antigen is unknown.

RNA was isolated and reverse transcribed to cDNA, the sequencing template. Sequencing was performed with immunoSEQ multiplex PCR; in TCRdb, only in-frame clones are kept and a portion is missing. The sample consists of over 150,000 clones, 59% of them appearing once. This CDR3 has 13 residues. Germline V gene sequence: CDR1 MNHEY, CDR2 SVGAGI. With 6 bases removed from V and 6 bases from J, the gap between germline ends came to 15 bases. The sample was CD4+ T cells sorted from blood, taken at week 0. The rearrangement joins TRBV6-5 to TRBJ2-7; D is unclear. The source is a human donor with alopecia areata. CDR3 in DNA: TGTGCCAGCAGCTCCCGAGAGGCACGCGAGCAGTACTTC. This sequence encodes CASSSREAREQYF.